Each of the 32 T cell receptor beta chains below was sequenced from the same sample in a study of cytomegalovirus exposure and HLA in healthy donors. 13 Jbeta primers and 60 Vbeta primers were used for the PCR. The data were produced by immunoSEQ multiplex PCR, yet TCRdb's version contains in-frame clones alone and is incomplete. The sample holds roughly 82,000 clones. The sample consisted of PBMCs. These TCRs come from a woman aged 60-70 years in good health and CMV-seronegative.

The V and J genes are TRBV6-5 and TRBJ1-2, with 11 bases lining up with TRBD1. Looked up from germline, CDR1 is MNHEY and CDR2 is SVGAGI. V shed 0 bases and J 4 bases; nucleotides not matched to a gene: 1. This CDR3 spans 15 amino acids. The CDR3 region has the DNA TGTGCCAGCAGTTACTCCGGGACAGGGGGCTATGGCTACACCTTC. Encoded protein: CASSYSGTGGYGYTF.

This rearrangement joins TRBV19 to TRBJ2-1; D may be TRBD2 (7 bases). V was trimmed by 8 bases and J by 1 base, leaving 18 bases between them. The germline CDR1 and CDR2 sequences are LNHDA and SQIVND (reference sequence). CDR3 length: 16 amino acids. The CDR3 is CASASRGAGSYNEQFF. In DNA, the CDR3 is TGTGCCAGTGCTTCCCGGGGGGCTGGTTCCTACAATGAGCAGTTCTTC.

This sequence joins TRBV28 and TRBJ2-1, with a weak D call TRBD1 (5 bases). CDR1 and CDR2 from the germline V gene are MDHEN and SYDVKM. The CDR3 consists of 15 residues. Deletions cut 5 bases from V and 6 bases from J, with 17 bases between. CDR3 DNA: TGTGCCAGCAGTATGGGTCAGGGCGAGGTCAATGAGCAGTTCTTC. Translation: CASSMGQGEVNEQFF.

The V call is TRBV28, the J call TRBJ2-5; a weak D match, TRBD1 (7 bases). Germline V gene data show CDR1 as MDHEN and CDR2 as SYDVKM. The V end was cut by 8 bases, the J end by 5 bases, with 15 bases between. The CDR3 is 13 amino acids. The CDR3 region has the DNA TGTGCCAGCCAGGGGGGTACGTGGGAGACCCAGTACTTC. Its translation is CASQGGTWETQYF.

The chain links TRBV28 to TRBJ1-1; a possible D gene is TRBD1 (5 bases). This CDR3 region has 14 residues. Deletions cut 3 bases from V and 4 bases from J, with 12 bases between. Germline V CDR1 and CDR2: MDHEN, SYDVKM. In DNA, the CDR3 is TGTGCCAGCAGTTTTCGGGGGTCCGGCACTGAAGCTTTCTTT. This codes for CASSFRGSGTEAFF.

V gene TRBV28 combines with J gene TRBJ2-3, with unresolved D. The CDR3 extends over 14 amino acids. Trimming cost V 3 bases and J 3 bases, with 10 bases left between them. The germline V gene has CDR1 MDHEN and CDR2 SYDVKM. The CDR3 spells CASSFPPRTDTQYF. The DNA of the CDR3 is TGTGCCAGCAGTTTTCCCCCCCGGACAGATACGCAGTATTTT.

The chain is built from TRBV28 and TRBJ2-7, with 11 bases that match TRBD2. Trimming removed 8 bases from V and 3 bases from J; junction bases left unmatched: 6. Germline CDR1 reads MDHEN; CDR2 reads SYDVKM. The CDR3 covers 14 residues. CDR3 in DNA: TGTGCCAGCGGGCTAGCGGGAGGTATCTACGAGCAGTACTTC. This gives the protein CASGLAGGIYEQYF.

The V call is TRBV9, the J call TRBJ2-2; TRBD2 agrees at 8 bases. Unmatched junction bases numbered 7, after V lost 3 bases and J lost 6 bases. Germline CDR1 SGDLS, CDR2 YYNGEE. The CDR3 extends over 15 amino acids. CDR3 nucleotide sequence: TGTGCCAGCAGCGCCGGGACTAGTAATGCCGGGGAGCTGTTTTTT. It translates to CASSAGTSNAGELFF.

This rearrangement joins TRBV5-1 to TRBJ1-1, with D perhaps TRBD1 (6 bases). Between the trimmed V and J ends, which lost 0 bases and 4 bases, there was a span of 16 bases. The CDR3 spans 16 residues. Germline V gives CDR1 SGHRS, CDR2 YFSETQ. CDR3 residues: CASSLGPQGIGTEAFF. The CDR3, as DNA: TGCGCCAGCAGCTTGGGGCCCCAGGGGATTGGCACTGAAGCTTTCTTT. The complete variable domain, with remaining parts taken from reference TRBV5-1 and TRBJ1-1, reads KAGVTQTPRYLIKTRGQQVTLSCSPISGHRSVSWYQQTPGQGLQFLFEYFSETQRNKGNFPGRFSGRQFSNSRSEMNVSTLELGDSALYLCASSLGPQGIGTEAFFGQGTRLTVV.

The chain employs TRBV28 and TRBJ2-1; 14 bases align to TRBD2. CDR1 and CDR2 from the germline V gene are MDHEN and SYDVKM. CDR3 size: 19 residues. V lost 4 bases to trimming and J lost 3 bases; unmatched junction nucleotides: 11. The CDR3 nucleotides read TGTGCCAGCAGTTCAAGGACTAGCGGGGGGCGATCGATCTACAATGAGCAGTTCTTC. Protein sequence: CASSSRTSGGRSIYNEQFF.

This chain connects TRBV27 to TRBJ1-1; TRBD1 might be the D (6 bases). The germline V and J ends were trimmed by 4 bases and 8 bases, with 14 bases remaining between them. The CDR3 contains 13 residues. Germline CDR1 reads MNHEY; CDR2 reads SMNVEV (reference sequence). In DNA, the CDR3 is TGTGCCAGCAGTTATCGGGGGGCATTAGAAGCTTTCTTT. Translated: CASSYRGALEAFF.

DNA for the CDR3: TGTGCCAGCAGCTTACCCGGGACTAGCCCCCACAATGAGCAGTTCTTC. It is translated as CASSLPGTSPHNEQFF. This sequence joins TRBV9 and TRBJ2-1; 9 bases map to TRBD2. In germline, CDR1 is SGDLS, CDR2 YYNGEE. V lost 4 bases and J lost 5; bases outside the gene matches: 10. The CDR3 totals 16 residues.

On this clone: Germline is not matched at one junction end, which may reflect a read error. The chain couples TRBV7-7 to TRBJ2-1, with D perhaps matching TRBD1 (5 bases). There are 15 residues in the CDR3. The germline V gene encodes CDR1 SSHAT and CDR2 FNYEAQ (reference sequence). The CDR3 sequence is CASSRDSSAYNEQFF. CDR3 in DNA: TGTGCTAGCAGCCGCGACAGTTCAGCATACAATGAGCAGTTCTTC.

The rearrangement links TRBV10-1 to TRBJ2-7; no clear D gene. The germline CDR1 and CDR2 sequences are WNHNN and SYGVQD (reference sequence). V lost 2 bases and J 1 base, leaving 6 bases between the germline ends. The CDR3 is made up of 13 amino acids. The CDR3 protein is CASSEAGSYEQYF. The CDR3 bases are TGCGCCAGCAGTGAGGCAGGTTCCTACGAGCAGTACTTC.

This rearrangement joins TRBV5-6 to TRBJ1-1, with 7 positions matching TRBD1. Germline V gene lookup returns CDR1 SGHDT and CDR2 YYEEEE. V shed 3 bases, J shed 1 base, and the junction held 9 bases outside the gene matches. The CDR3 is 16 amino acids. Here the CDR3 DNA reads TGTGCCAGCAGCTCTACGTTAAGGACAGGGAACACTGAAGCTTTCTTT. Encoded protein: CASSSTLRTGNTEAFF.

The rearrangement joins TRBV19 to TRBJ2-2, with D possibly being TRBD1 (7 bases). This CDR3 contains 17 residues. The germline gives CDR1 LNHDA, CDR2 SQIVND (reference sequence). Trimming took off 10 bases at V and 1 base at J, with 22 bases between the two ends. CDR3 bases: TGTGCCACCCCCCTGGGGGGACAGCCTAGGAACACCGGGGAGCTGTTTTTT. Encoded protein: CATPLGGQPRNTGELFF.

V and J are TRBV5-1 and TRBJ2-7; 8 nucleotides match TRBD1. The CDR3 has 14 amino acids. Trimming removed 4 bases from V and 6 bases from J; junction bases left unmatched: 9. CDR1 is SGHRS, CDR2 YFSETQ, per germline. The CDR3: CASSVGQGPGEQYF. DNA of the CDR3: TGCGCCAGCAGCGTAGGACAGGGCCCCGGCGAGCAGTACTTC.

The J gene is TRBJ2-3, the V gene TRBV2, with 7 bases aligning to TRBD1. J lost 1 base, V lost 3 bases, and 4 bases had no gene match. Looked up from germline, CDR1 is SNHLY and CDR2 is FYNNEI. The CDR3 loop spans 15 amino acids. CDR3 region: CASSDRDSRTDTQYF. CDR3 DNA: TGTGCCAGCAGTGATCGGGACAGCCGCACAGATACGCAGTATTTT.

The V gene is TRBV10-3, the J gene TRBJ2-7, with TRBD1 matching 9 bases. The V gene end was trimmed by 2 bases and the J gene end by 2 bases; junction bases not matched to a gene: 4. CDR3 size: 15 residues. Germline CDR1 ENHRY, CDR2 SYGVKD. Here the CDR3 DNA reads TGTGCCATCAGTGAGCACCGGGACAGGGCCTACGAGCAGTACTTC. Translation: CAISEHRDRAYEQYF.

V usage is TRBV4-3 and J usage is TRBJ1-3; 10 bases agree with TRBD1. CDR3 size: 19 residues. CDR1 is LGHNA and CDR2 is YSLEER in the germline V gene. The J segment lost 3 bases and the V segment lost 6 bases, leaving 17 bases of the junction unmatched. The CDR3: CASSRSPGQGRRLGNTIYF. DNA for the CDR3: TGCGCCAGCAGTCGCAGCCCGGGACAGGGGCGCAGACTTGGAAACACCATATATTTT.

The DNA for the CDR3 is TGTGCCAGTAGCCCTACGAGCAGCACAGATACGCAGTATTTT. Its protein product is CASSPTSSTDTQYF. The V and J genes are TRBV19 and TRBJ2-3; D gene unclear. Germline CDR1 reads LNHDA; CDR2 reads SQIVND (reference sequence). Trimming took 6 bases from V and 0 from J, leaving 10 bases between them. The CDR3 is 14 amino acids.

The V call is TRBV2, the J call TRBJ2-5; tentatively, D is TRBD1 (6 bases). This CDR3 region has 16 residues. Trimming stripped 5 bases from V and 2 bases from J, with 18 bases between. Germline values: CDR1 SNHLY, CDR2 FYNNEI. CDR3 bases: TGTGCCAGCAGTTTTGGACAGAGAGCCTCACAAGAGACCCAGTACTTC. It translates to CASSFGQRASQETQYF.

The V gene is TRBV7-8, the J gene TRBJ2-5, with D possibly matching TRBD2 (6 bases). The last part of the DNA fits TRBJ2-7 better; the J call may be wrong. Germline values: CDR1 SGHVS, CDR2 FQNEAQ. The CDR3 covers 20 residues. The DNA of the CDR3 is TGTGCCAGCAGCCCCGTATTGAGGGCTAGCGCCGATTTACGCACCTACGAGCAGTACTTC. This encodes CASSPVLRASADLRTYEQYF.

Note on this clone: The germline gene is not matched at one end of the junction; a read error may be the cause. The chain joins TRBV28 to TRBJ1-2; TRBD1 is a possible D gene (6 bases). The germline gives CDR1 MDHEN, CDR2 SYDVKM. The length of the CDR3 is 12 residues. CDR3 amino acids: CVSGTGSSGYTF. Written as DNA, the CDR3 is TGTGTCAGCGGCACAGGGTCTAGTGGCTACACCTTC.

The chain couples TRBV18 to TRBJ2-5; D possibly corresponds to TRBD2 (6 bases). Deletions cut 2 bases from V and 0 bases from J, with 10 bases between. The germline V gene encodes CDR1 KGHSH and CDR2 LQKENI. The CDR3 runs to 15 residues. CDR3 protein: CASSPRLGYQETQYF. In DNA, the CDR3 is TGTGCCAGCTCACCAAGACTAGGGTACCAAGAGACCCAGTACTTC. The entire variable domain, with the rest obtained from reference TRBV18 and TRBJ2-5, is as follows: NAGVMQNPRHLVRRRGQEARLRCSPMKGHSHVYWYRQLPEEGLKFMVYLQKENIIDESGMPKERFSAEFPKEGPSILRIQQVVRGDSAAYFCASSPRLGYQETQYFGPGTRLLVL.

This rearrangement joins TRBV21-1 to TRBJ2-2; whether TRBD2, the table's D call, matches the DNA was not checked. TRBV21-1 is shown as a pseudogene. The length of the CDR3 is 14 residues. The DNA for the CDR3 is TGTGCCGCCTGGACTAGCGGTTACACCGGGGAGCTGTTTTTT. This encodes CAAWTSGYTGELFF.

For this clone: This specimen includes other DNA sequences encoding the same CDR3. V gene TRBV28 combines with J gene TRBJ2-7, with TRBD1 identical over 9 bases. V shed 4 bases, J shed 0 bases, and the junction held 4 bases outside the gene matches. The germline V gene has CDR1 MDHEN and CDR2 SYDVKM. There are 15 residues in the CDR3. CDR3 residues: CASSSTGGLSYEQYF. The CDR3 DNA sequence: TGTGCCAGCAGTTCCACAGGGGGCCTCTCCTACGAGCAGTACTTC.

This rearrangement joins TRBV6-1 to TRBJ1-2; 9 nucleotides agree with TRBD1. Trimming took 7 bases from V and 8 from J; bases not matched to a gene: 11. The CDR3 has 14 amino acids. Germline V gene data show CDR1 as MNHNS and CDR2 as SASEGT. CDR3 nucleotide sequence: TGTGCCAGCACCTTAGGGACAGGGTCGTCCGGCTACACCTTC. The encoded protein is CASTLGTGSSGYTF.

V and J are TRBV29-1 and TRBJ1-2; 8 bases are a match to TRBD1. CDR1 is SQVTM and CDR2 is ANQGSEA in the germline V gene. The trim removed 6 bases at V and 0 bases at J, leaving 12 bases unmatched. There are 16 residues in the CDR3. The CDR3 nucleotides read TGCAGCGTCCAGGGGGCGGGGGGGGGTTCTAACTATGGCTACACCTTC. Amino acids: CSVQGAGGGSNYGYTF.

The rearrangement joins TRBV5-1 to TRBJ1-3, with D perhaps matching TRBD1 (5 bases). The CDR3 extends over 15 amino acids. Trimming shortened V by 4 bases and J by 6 bases, and 17 bases separated the two germline ends. Per germline, CDR1 SGHRS and CDR2 YFSETQ. DNA for the CDR3: TGCGCCAGCAGCACCCGGGGGGACGGGGAAAACACCATATATTTT. This gives the protein CASSTRGDGENTIYF.

Concerning this clone: A read error may account for a junction end that differs from germline. The V call is TRBV19, the J call TRBJ2-6; 8 bases match TRBD2. This CDR3 spans 16 amino acids. Germline CDR1 is LNHDA and CDR2 is SQIVND (reference sequence). The CDR3 DNA follows: TGTGCGAGTAGACGGGGGGGTATATCTGGGGCCAACGTCCTGACTTTC. This encodes CASRRGGISGANVLTF.

This rearrangement joins TRBV14 to TRBJ2-2; the D gene is possibly TRBD2 (6 bases). This CDR3 region has 16 residues. Trimming stripped 0 bases from V and 2 bases from J, with 10 bases between. Per the germline V gene, CDR1 is SGHDN and CDR2 is FVKESK. The CDR3 DNA reads TGTGCCAGCAGCCAAGAGGGCGGGATCAACACCGGGGAGCTGTTTTTT. It translates to CASSQEGGINTGELFF.